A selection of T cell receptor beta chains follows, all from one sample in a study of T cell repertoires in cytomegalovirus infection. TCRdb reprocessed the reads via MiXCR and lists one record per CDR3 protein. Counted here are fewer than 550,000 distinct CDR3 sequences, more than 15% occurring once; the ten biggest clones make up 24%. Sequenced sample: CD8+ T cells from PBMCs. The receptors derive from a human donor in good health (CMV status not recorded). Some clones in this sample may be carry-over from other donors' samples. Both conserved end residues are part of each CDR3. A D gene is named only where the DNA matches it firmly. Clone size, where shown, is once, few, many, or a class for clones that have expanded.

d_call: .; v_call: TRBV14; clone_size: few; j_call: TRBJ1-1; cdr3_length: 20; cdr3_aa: CASSQDLIARDRSMNTEAFF; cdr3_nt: TGTGCCAGCAGCCAAGATTTGATAGCTCGGGACCGCAGCATGAACACTGAAGCTTTCTTT
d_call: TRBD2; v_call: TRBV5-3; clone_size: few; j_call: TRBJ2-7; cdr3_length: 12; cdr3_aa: CASSLAGVVQYF; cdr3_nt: TGTGCCAGCAGCTTGGCGGGGGTAGTACAGTACTTC
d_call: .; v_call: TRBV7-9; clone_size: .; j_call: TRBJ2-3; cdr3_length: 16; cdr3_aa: CASSPPGVGGTDTQYF; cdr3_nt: TGTGCCAGCAGCCCTCCTGGCGTCGGGGGCACAGATACGCAGTATTTT
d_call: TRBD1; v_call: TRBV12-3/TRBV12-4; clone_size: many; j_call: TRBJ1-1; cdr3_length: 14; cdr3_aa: CASSAGTGVTEAFF; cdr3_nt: TGTGCCAGCAGTGCCGGGACAGGAGTTACTGAAGCTTTCTTT
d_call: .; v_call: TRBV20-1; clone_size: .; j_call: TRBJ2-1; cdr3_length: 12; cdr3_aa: CSAVLEFSEQFF; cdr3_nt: TGCAGTGCTGTACTAGAATTCAGTGAGCAGTTCTTC
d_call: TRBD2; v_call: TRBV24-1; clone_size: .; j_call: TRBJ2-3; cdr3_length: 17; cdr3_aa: CATSDFSSGSLTDTQYF; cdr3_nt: TGTGCCACCAGTGATTTCAGTAGCGGGAGCCTCACAGATACGCAGTATTTT
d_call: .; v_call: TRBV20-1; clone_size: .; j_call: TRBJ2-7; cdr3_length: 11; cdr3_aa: CSASKGNEQYF; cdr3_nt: TGCAGTGCAAGTAAAGGGAACGAGCAGTACTTC
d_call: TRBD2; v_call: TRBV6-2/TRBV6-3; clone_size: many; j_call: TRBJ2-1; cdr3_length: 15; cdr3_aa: CASSALAGGRNEQFF; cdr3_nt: TGTGCCAGCAGCGCCTTAGCGGGGGGCCGTAATGAGCAGTTCTTC
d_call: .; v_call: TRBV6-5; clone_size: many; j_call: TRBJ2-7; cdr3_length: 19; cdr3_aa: CASSGVRDRGFPRDYEQYF; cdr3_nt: TGTGCCAGCTCAGGGGTGCGGGACAGAGGTTTTCCCCGGGACTACGAGCAGTACTTC
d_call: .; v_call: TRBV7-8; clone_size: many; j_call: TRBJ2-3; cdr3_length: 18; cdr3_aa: CASVTEGAGASSTDTQYF; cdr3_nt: TGTGCCAGCGTTACGGAGGGCGCGGGGGCCTCTAGCACAGATACGCAGTATTTT